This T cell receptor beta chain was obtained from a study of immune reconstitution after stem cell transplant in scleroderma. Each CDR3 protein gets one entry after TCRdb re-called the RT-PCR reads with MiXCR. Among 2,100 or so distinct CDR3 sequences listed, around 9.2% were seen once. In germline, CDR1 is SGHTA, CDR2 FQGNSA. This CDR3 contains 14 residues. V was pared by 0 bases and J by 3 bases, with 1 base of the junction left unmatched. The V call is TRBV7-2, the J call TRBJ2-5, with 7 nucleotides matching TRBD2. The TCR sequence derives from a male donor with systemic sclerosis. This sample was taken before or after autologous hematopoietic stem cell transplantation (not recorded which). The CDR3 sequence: CASSLAGGEETQYF. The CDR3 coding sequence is TGTGCCAGCAGCTTAGCGGGAGGGGAAGAGACCCAGTACTTC.